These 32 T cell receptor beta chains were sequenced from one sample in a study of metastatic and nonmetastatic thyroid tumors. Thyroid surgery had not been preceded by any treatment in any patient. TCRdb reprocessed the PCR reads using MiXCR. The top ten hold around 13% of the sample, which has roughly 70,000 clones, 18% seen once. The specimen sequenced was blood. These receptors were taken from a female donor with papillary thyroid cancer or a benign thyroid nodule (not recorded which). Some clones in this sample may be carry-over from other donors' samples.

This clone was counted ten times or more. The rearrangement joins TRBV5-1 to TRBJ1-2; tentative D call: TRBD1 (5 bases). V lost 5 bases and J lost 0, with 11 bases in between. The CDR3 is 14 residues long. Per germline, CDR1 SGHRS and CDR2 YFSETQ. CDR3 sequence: CASRRGTTNYGYTF. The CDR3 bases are TGCGCCAGCAGGCGGGGCACCACTAACTATGGCTACACCTTC.

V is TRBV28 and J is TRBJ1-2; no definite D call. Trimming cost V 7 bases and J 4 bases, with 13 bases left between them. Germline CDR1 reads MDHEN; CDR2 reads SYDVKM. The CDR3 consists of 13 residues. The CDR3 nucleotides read TGTGCCAGCACCCCCTTTCGGGGCTATGGCTACACCTTC. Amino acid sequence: CASTPFRGYGYTF.

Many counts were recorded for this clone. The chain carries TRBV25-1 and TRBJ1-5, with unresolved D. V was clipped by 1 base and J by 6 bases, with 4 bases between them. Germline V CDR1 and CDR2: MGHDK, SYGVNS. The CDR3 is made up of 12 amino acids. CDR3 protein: CASSESGQPQHF. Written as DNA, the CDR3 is TGTGCCAGCAGTGAATCAGGTCAGCCCCAGCATTTT.

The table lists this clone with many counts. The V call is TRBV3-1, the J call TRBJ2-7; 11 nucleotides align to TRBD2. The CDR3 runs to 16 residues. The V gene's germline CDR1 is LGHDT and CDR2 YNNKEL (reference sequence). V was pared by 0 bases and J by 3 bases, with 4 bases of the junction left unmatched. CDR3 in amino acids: CASSQDQTSGNYEQYF. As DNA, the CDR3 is TGTGCCAGCAGCCAAGACCAGACTAGCGGGAACTACGAGCAGTACTTC.

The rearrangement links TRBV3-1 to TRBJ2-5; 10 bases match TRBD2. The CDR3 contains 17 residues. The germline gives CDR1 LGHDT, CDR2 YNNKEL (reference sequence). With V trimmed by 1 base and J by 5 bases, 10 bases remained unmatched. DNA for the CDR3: TGTGCCAGCAGCCAAGCCTTCTTCGGTAGCGGGAGGGAGACCCAGTACTTC. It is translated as CASSQAFFGSGRETQYF.

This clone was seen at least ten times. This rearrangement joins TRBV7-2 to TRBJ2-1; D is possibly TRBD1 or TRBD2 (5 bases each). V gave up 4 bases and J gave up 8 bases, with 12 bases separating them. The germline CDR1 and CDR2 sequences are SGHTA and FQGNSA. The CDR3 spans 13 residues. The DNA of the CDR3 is TGTGCCAGCAGCTGGGGACCAGGCGATGAGCAGTTCTTC. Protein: CASSWGPGDEQFF. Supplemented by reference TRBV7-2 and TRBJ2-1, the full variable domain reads GAGVSQSPSNKVTEKGKDVELRCDPISGHTALYWYRQSLGQGLEFLIYFQGNSAPDKSGLPSDRFSAERTGGSVSTLTIQRTQQEDSAVYLCASSWGPGDEQFFGPGTRLTVL.

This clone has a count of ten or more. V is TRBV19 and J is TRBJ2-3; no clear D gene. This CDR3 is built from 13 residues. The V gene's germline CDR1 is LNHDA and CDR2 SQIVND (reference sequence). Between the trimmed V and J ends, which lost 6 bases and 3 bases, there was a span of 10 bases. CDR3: CASSLGLTDTQYF. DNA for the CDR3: TGTGCCAGTAGCCTGGGATTGACAGATACGCAGTATTTT.

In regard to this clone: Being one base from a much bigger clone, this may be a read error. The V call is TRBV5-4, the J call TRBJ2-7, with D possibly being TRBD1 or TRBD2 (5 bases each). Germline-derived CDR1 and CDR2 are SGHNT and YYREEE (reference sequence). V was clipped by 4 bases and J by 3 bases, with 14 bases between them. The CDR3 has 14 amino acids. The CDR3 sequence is CASSVMGRVYEQYF. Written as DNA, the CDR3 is TGTGCCAGCAGCGTCATGGGACGTGTCTACGAGCAGTACTTC.

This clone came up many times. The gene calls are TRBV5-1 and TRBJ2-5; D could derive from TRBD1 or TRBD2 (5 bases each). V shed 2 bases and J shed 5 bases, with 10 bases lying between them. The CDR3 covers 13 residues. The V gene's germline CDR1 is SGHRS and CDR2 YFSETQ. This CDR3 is CASSFGGVETQYF. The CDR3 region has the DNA TGCGCCAGCAGCTTTGGGGGAGTGGAGACCCAGTACTTC.

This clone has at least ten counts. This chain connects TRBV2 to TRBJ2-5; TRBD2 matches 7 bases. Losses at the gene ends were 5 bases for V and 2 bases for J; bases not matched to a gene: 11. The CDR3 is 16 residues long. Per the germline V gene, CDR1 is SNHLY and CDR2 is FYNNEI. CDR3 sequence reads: CASSKTLRGSQETQYF. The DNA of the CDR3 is TGTGCCAGCAGTAAAACTCTCCGCGGGAGTCAAGAGACCCAGTACTTC.

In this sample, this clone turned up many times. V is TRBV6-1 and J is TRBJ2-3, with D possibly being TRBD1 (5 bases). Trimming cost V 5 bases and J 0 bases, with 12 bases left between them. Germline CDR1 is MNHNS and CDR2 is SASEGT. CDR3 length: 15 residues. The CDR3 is CASSQQGGSTDTQYF. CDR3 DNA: TGTGCCAGCAGTCAGCAGGGCGGTAGCACAGATACGCAGTATTTT.

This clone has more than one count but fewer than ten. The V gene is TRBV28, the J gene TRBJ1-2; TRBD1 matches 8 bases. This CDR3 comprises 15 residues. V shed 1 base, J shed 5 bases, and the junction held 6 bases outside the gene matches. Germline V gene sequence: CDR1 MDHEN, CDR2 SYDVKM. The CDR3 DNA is TGTGCCAGCAGTTTATCTGCAGGGGGCAAGTATGGCTACACCTTC. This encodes CASSLSAGGKYGYTF.

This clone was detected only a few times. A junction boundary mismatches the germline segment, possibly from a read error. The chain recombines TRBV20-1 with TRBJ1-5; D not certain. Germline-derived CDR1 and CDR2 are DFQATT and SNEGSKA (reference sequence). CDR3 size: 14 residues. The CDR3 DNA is TGTAGTTCTAGCGCCGGGCCTTACAATCAGCCCCAGCATTTT. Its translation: CSSSAGPYNQPQHF.

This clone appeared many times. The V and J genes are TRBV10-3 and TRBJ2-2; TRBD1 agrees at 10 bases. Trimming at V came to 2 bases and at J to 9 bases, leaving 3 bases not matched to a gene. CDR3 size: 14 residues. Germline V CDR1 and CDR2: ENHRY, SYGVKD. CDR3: CAISEPTGGRELFF. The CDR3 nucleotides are TGTGCCATCAGTGAGCCGACAGGGGGCCGGGAGCTGTTTTTT.

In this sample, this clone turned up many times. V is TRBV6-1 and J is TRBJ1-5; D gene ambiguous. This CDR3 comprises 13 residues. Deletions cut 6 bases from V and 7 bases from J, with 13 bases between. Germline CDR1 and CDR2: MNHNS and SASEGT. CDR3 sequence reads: CASRRGGRQPQHF. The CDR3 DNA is TGTGCCAGCAGGCGGGGAGGGCGACAGCCCCAGCATTTT.

CDR3 DNA sequence: TGTGCCAGCAGCTCAAAGAAGGGGGACACTGAAGCTTTCTTT. Translation: CASSSKKGDTEAFF. The chain carries TRBV11-3 and TRBJ1-1, with D perhaps matching TRBD1 (6 bases). Germline V gene sequence: CDR1 SGHNT, CDR2 YENEEA. Trimming stripped 4 bases from V and 3 bases from J, with 12 bases between. The CDR3 length is 14 residues.

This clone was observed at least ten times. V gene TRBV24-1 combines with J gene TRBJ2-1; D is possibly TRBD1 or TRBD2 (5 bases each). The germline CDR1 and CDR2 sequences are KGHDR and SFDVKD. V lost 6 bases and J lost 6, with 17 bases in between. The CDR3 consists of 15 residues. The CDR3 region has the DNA TGTGCCACCAGTAATCCGGGACCGCAAGGCAATGAGCAGTTCTTC. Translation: CATSNPGPQGNEQFF.

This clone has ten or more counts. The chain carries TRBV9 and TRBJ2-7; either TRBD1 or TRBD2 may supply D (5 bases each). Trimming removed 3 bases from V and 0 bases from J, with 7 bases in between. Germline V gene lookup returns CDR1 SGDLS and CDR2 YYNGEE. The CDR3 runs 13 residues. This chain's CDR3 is CASSGGNSYEQYF. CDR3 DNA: TGTGCCAGCAGCGGGGGGAACTCCTACGAGCAGTACTTC.

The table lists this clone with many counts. This chain's CDR3 is CASSRQGAITGELFF. The CDR3 DNA sequence: TGTGCCAGCAGCAGACAGGGGGCTATCACCGGGGAGCTGTTTTTT. The chain joins TRBV2 to TRBJ2-2; 10 positions agree with TRBD1. Germline loops: CDR1 SNHLY, CDR2 FYNNEI. The V gene end was trimmed by 6 bases and the J gene end by 4 bases; junction bases not matched to a gene: 5. This CDR3 has 15 residues.

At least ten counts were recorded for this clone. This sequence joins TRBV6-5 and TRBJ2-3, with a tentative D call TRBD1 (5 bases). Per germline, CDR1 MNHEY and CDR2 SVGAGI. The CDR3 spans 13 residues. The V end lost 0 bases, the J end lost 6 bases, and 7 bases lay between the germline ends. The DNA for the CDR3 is TGTGCCAGCAGTTACTCGGGGCCGGATACGCAGTATTTT. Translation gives CASSYSGPDTQYF.

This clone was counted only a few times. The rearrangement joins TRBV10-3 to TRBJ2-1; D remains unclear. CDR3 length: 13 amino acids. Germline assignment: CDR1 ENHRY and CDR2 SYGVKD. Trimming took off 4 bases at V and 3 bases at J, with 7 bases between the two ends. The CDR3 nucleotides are TGTGCCATCAGTGCGGAAGGCTACAATGAGCAGTTCTTC. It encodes CAISAEGYNEQFF.

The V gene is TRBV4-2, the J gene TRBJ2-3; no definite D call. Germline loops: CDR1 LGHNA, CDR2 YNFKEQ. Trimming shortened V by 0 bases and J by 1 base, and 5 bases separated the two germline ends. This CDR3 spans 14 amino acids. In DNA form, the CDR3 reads TGTGCCAGCAGCCAAGAGGGTGGCACAGATACGCAGTATTTT. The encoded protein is CASSQEGGTDTQYF.

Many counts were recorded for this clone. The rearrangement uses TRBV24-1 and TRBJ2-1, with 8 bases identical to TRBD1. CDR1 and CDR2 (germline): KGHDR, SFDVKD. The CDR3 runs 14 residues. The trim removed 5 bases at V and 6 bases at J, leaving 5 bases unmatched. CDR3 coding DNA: TGTGCCACCAGTGTCAACAGGGGGGTCAATGAGCAGTTCTTC. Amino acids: CATSVNRGVNEQFF.

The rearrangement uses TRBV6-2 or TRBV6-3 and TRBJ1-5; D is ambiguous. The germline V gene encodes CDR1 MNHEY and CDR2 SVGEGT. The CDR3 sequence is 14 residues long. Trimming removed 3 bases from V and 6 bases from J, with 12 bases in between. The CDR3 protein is CASSYSVEGQPQHF. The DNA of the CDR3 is TGTGCCAGCAGTTATTCCGTTGAGGGTCAGCCCCAGCATTTT.

CDR3 coding DNA: TGTGCCAGTAGTAAAGGGACAGGGGACCATTCACCCCTCCACTTT. Translated: CASSKGTGDHSPLHF. J is TRBJ1-6 and V is TRBV19; 10 bases align to TRBD1. V dropped 4 bases and J dropped 8; count of bases not matched to a gene: 5. CDR3 size: 15 residues. Germline CDR1 reads LNHDA; CDR2 reads SQIVND (reference sequence).

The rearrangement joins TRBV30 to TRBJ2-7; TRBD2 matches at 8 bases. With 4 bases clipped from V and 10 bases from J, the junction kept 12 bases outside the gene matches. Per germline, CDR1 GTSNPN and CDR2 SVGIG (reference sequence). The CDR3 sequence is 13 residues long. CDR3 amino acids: CAWIRAGGSDQYF. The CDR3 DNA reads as TGTGCCTGGATTCGCGCGGGGGGATCCGATCAGTACTTC.

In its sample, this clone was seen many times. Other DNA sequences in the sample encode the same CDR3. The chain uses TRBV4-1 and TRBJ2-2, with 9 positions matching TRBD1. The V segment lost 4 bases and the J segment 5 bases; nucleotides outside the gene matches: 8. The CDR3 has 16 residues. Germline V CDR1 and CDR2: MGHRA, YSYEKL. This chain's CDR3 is CASSRTGQGETGELFF. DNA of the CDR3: TGCGCCAGCAGCCGAACGGGACAGGGTGAAACCGGGGAGCTGTTTTTT.

The DNA for the CDR3 is TGCGCCAGCAGCCAAGAGGGAGTCGGTCGTACCTACAATGAGCAGTTCTTC. Protein: CASSQEGVGRTYNEQFF. This rearrangement joins TRBV4-3 to TRBJ2-1; a possible D gene is TRBD2 (5 bases). Trimming shortened V by 0 bases and J by 2 bases, and 14 bases separated the two germline ends. The CDR3 covers 17 residues. The germline V gene encodes CDR1 LGHNA and CDR2 YSLEER.

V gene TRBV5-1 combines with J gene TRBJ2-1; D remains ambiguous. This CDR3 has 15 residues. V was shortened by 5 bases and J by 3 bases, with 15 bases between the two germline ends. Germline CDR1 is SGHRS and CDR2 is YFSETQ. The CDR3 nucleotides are TGCGCCAGCAGGGGTGATCCGGACCGCTACAATGAGCAGTTCTTC. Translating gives CASRGDPDRYNEQFF.

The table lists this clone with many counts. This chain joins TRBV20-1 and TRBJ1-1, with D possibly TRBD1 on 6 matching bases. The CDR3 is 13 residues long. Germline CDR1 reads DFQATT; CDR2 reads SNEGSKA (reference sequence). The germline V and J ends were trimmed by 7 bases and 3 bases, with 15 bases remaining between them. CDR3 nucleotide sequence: TGCAGTGTTAGCCGGGGGGCTGACACTGAAGCTTTCTTT. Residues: CSVSRGADTEAFF.

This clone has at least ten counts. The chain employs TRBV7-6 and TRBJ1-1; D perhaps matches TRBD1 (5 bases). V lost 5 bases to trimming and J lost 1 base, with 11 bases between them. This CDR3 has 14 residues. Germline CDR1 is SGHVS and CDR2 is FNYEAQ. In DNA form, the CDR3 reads TGTGCCAGCAGCATTGGGGGACGGAACACTGAAGCTTTCTTT. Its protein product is CASSIGGRNTEAFF. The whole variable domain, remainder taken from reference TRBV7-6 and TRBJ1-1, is GAGVSQSPRYKVTKRGQDVALRCDPISGHVSLYWYRQALGQGPEFLTYFNYEAQQDKSGLPNDRFSAERPEGSISTLTIQRTEQRDSAMYRCASSIGGRNTEAFFGQGTRLTVV.

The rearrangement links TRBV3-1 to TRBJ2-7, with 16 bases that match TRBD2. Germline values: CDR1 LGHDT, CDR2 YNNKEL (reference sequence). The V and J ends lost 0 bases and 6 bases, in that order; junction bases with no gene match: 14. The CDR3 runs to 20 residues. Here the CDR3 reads CASSQEYRSGTSGRAGEQYF. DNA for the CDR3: TGTGCCAGCAGCCAAGAATACCGATCCGGGACTAGCGGGAGGGCGGGCGAGCAGTACTTC.